This is a list of T cell receptor beta chains from one sample in a study of blood T cell repertoires in COVID-19. Assay: immunoSEQ multiplex PCR; the TCRdb copy retains only in-frame clones and omits some. The table shows 65,000 to 90,000 clones, with 89% occurring only once. The sample consisted of peripheral blood. These receptors all come from a man in his fifties or sixties with acute or convalescent COVID-19. CDR3s include the opening cysteine and the closing phenylalanine or tryptophan. The D gene is left open where the match is weak. Size is omitted from some rows. Given values are once, few, many or a class for expanded clones.

J gene: TRBJ1-1; clone size: .; V gene: TRBV3-1/TRBV3-2; D gene: TRBD1; CDR3 DNA: TGTGCCAGCAGCCCGGGACAGGGGTTCTCGAACACTGAAGCTTTCTTT; CDR3 protein: CASSPGQGFSNTEAFF
J gene: TRBJ2-3; clone size: once; V gene: TRBV5-1; D gene: TRBD2; CDR3 DNA: TGCGCCAGCAGCTTGGGACTAGCGGGGGCTAGCACAGATACGCAGTATTTT; CDR3 protein: CASSLGLAGASTDTQYF
J gene: TRBJ1-1; clone size: .; V gene: TRBV5-1; D gene: TRBD1; CDR3 DNA: TGCGCCAGCAGCCAAACAGGGGGCAGGATCGCTGAAGCTTTCTTT; CDR3 protein: CASSQTGGRIAEAFF
J gene: TRBJ1-6; clone size: .; V gene: TRBV11-2; D gene: TRBD1; CDR3 DNA: TGTGCCAGCAGCTTAGGTAACAGGGGACCCCTCCACTTT; CDR3 protein: CASSLGNRGPLHF
J gene: TRBJ1-1; clone size: .; V gene: TRBV18; D gene: .; CDR3 DNA: TGTGCCAGCTCAAGCGGAAACACTGAAGCTTTCTTT; CDR3 protein: CASSSGNTEAFF
J gene: TRBJ2-7; clone size: .; V gene: TRBV4-2; D gene: .; CDR3 DNA: TGTGCCAGCAGCCGACTCGGAGGACAGCGCTCCGAGCAGTACTTC; CDR3 protein: CASSRLGGQRSEQYF
J gene: TRBJ2-7; clone size: .; V gene: TRBV5-6; D gene: .; CDR3 DNA: TGTGCCAGCAGCCCCGACTTGGCCTACGAGCAGTACTTC; CDR3 protein: CASSPDLAYEQYF
J gene: TRBJ2-5; clone size: .; V gene: TRBV5-1; D gene: TRBD2; CDR3 DNA: TGCGCCAGCAGCTTATTAGCGGGGGGGCAGGAGACCCAGTACTTC; CDR3 protein: CASSLLAGGQETQYF
J gene: TRBJ1-6; clone size: once; V gene: TRBV5-6; D gene: TRBD1; CDR3 DNA: TGTGCCAGCAGCCCGACAGGGAATTCACCCCTCCACTTT; CDR3 protein: CASSPTGNSPLHF
J gene: TRBJ1-2; clone size: .; V gene: TRBV27; D gene: .; CDR3 DNA: TGTGCCAGCGGTACGACAGGTCGAAATGGCTACACCTTC; CDR3 protein: CASGTTGRNGYTF
J gene: TRBJ2-1; clone size: .; V gene: TRBV3-1/TRBV3-2; D gene: TRBD2; CDR3 DNA: TGTGCCAGCAGCCTAGCGGGCCGTTATAATGAGCAGTTCTTC; CDR3 protein: CASSLAGRYNEQFF
J gene: TRBJ2-3; clone size: few; V gene: TRBV24-1; D gene: TRBD2; CDR3 DNA: TGTGCCACCAGTGAGGCTAGCGGGGGGGCCGTGACAGATACGCAGTATTTT; CDR3 protein: CATSEASGGAVTDTQYF
J gene: TRBJ1-2; clone size: .; V gene: TRBV29-1; D gene: .; CDR3 DNA: TGCAGCGTTGGGGGGGTTATGGGCTACACCTTC; CDR3 protein: CSVGGVMGYTF
J gene: TRBJ1-1; clone size: .; V gene: TRBV5-6; D gene: .; CDR3 DNA: TGTGCCAGCAGCTTGGCGCCAGGGTGGACTGAAGCTTTCTTT; CDR3 protein: CASSLAPGWTEAFF
J gene: TRBJ2-2; clone size: .; V gene: TRBV21-1; D gene: .; CDR3 DNA: TGTGCCAGCAGCACCCTGGGTACGAGAGGCGGGGAGCTGTTTTTT; CDR3 protein: CASSTLGTRGGELFF
J gene: TRBJ1-1; clone size: .; V gene: TRBV27; D gene: TRBD1; CDR3 DNA: TGTGCCAGCAGTCTACTTCGGTCCGGGACAGGGGGCTCCTATACTGAAGCTTTCTTT; CDR3 protein: CASSLLRSGTGGSYTEAFF
J gene: TRBJ1-4; clone size: .; V gene: TRBV6-5; D gene: TRBD1; CDR3 DNA: TGTGCCAGCAGCTCGGGACAGGAGAAACGAAAACTGTTTTTT; CDR3 protein: CASSSGQEKRKLFF
J gene: TRBJ1-5; clone size: .; V gene: TRBV28; D gene: TRBD1; CDR3 DNA: TGTGCCAGTAGGACAGGGGGAGTTAGTCAGCCCCAGCATTTT; CDR3 protein: CASRTGGVSQPQHF
J gene: TRBJ2-2; clone size: .; V gene: TRBV21-1; D gene: .; CDR3 DNA: TGTGCCAGCAGCAGAGGTAGCACCGGGGAGCTGTTTTTT; CDR3 protein: CASSRGSTGELFF
J gene: TRBJ1-6; clone size: .; V gene: TRBV3-1/TRBV3-2; D gene: .; CDR3 DNA: TGTGCCAGCAGCCACGGAGGGGCCGGGGGGCGGTCACCCCTCCACTTT; CDR3 protein: CASSHGGAGGRSPLHF
J gene: TRBJ1-1; clone size: .; V gene: TRBV19; D gene: .; CDR3 DNA: TGTGCCAGTAGTTCGGGACTTTGGAACACTGAAGCTTTCTTT; CDR3 protein: CASSSGLWNTEAFF
J gene: TRBJ2-1; clone size: .; V gene: TRBV7-9; D gene: TRBD2; CDR3 DNA: TGTGCCAGCAGCCCTGGGCTAGCGGGGCCCCGGTGGTTCTTC; CDR3 protein: CASSPGLAGPRWFF
J gene: TRBJ2-5; clone size: .; V gene: TRBV11-2; D gene: .; CDR3 DNA: TGTGCCAGCAGCCCGGGGAGTAGCGAACTTTTGGGGACCCAGTACTTC; CDR3 protein: CASSPGSSELLGTQYF
J gene: TRBJ2-1; clone size: .; V gene: TRBV27; D gene: TRBD2; CDR3 DNA: TGTGCCAGCAGTTATCCAGGCGGGGGGGCATCCTACAATGAGCAGTTCTTC; CDR3 protein: CASSYPGGGASYNEQFF
J gene: TRBJ1-3; clone size: .; V gene: TRBV19; D gene: .; CDR3 DNA: TGTGCCAGTAGTTCCGAAACAGGGACTGGAAACACCATATATTTT; CDR3 protein: CASSSETGTGNTIYF
J gene: TRBJ1-2; clone size: .; V gene: TRBV6-5; D gene: TRBD1; CDR3 DNA: TGTGCCAGCAGAAGGACAGGGGGCTTCTATGGCTACACCTTC; CDR3 protein: CASRRTGGFYGYTF
J gene: TRBJ2-2; clone size: .; V gene: TRBV5-1; D gene: .; CDR3 DNA: TGCGCCAGCAAACCAGATATCACCGGGGAGCTGTTTTTT; CDR3 protein: CASKPDITGELFF
J gene: TRBJ1-2; clone size: once; V gene: TRBV28; D gene: TRBD1; CDR3 DNA: TGTGCCAGCAGGGATACCTACAGGGGGGGAGATGGCTACACCTTC; CDR3 protein: CASRDTYRGGDGYTF